A selection of T cell receptor beta chains follows, all from one sample in a study of OX40 agonist ivuxolimab in advanced cancers. Libraries were prepared by immunoSEQ multiplex PCR; TCRdb keeps only in-frame clonotypes and omits some of them. The sample comprises 90,000 to 95,000 clones, more than 75% of which are singletons, and approximately 4.8% rests with the top ten. Sequences were derived from CD4+ or CD8+ T cells sorted from blood, sampled in a trial of the OX40 agonist ivuxolimab. The receptor source for this set is an adult with an advanced solid tumor such as melanoma, head and neck, liver or kidney cancer. The CDR3 runs from the conserved cysteine through the conserved F or W. Not every row has a clone size; where given, it reads once, few, many or a size class.

j_gene	v_gene	abundance	CDR3aa
TRBJ1-5	TRBV10-2	.	CASGLDNQPQHF
TRBJ1-5	TRBV9	once	CASSVGAGPNQPQHF
TRBJ2-2	TRBV5-1	.	CASSPRDVGNTGELFF
TRBJ2-3	TRBV6-5	.	CASRTSGSTDTQYF
TRBJ1-1	TRBV27	.	CASSLRGGATEAFF
TRBJ1-2	TRBV4-1	.	CASSPLTAASYGYTF
TRBJ1-3	TRBV6-6	.	CASSYFTVAGNTIYF
TRBJ1-1	TRBV6-1	once	CASSLGTGEAFF
TRBJ2-3	TRBV10-3	.	CAISGTGRTDTQYF
TRBJ2-5	TRBV15	.	CATSREGGRRETQYF
TRBJ1-4	TRBV18	few	CASSLRVGEKLFF
TRBJ2-7	TRBV28	.	CASSLPRIYEQYF
TRBJ2-7	TRBV20-1	.	CATLANYEQYF
TRBJ2-7	TRBV19	.	CASSILGLAGDEQYF
TRBJ1-3	TRBV10-3	.	CAISPFAVFSGNTIYF
TRBJ1-1	TRBV28	.	CASSPTRQGGAFF
TRBJ2-2	TRBV10-1	.	CASSLDHTGELFF
TRBJ2-5	TRBV28	.	CASSLQGRETQYF
TRBJ1-4	TRBV11-2	.	CASSLAGREKLFF
TRBJ1-3	TRBV30	.	CAWRPTGGGGTIYF
TRBJ2-1	TRBV4-2	once	CASSQETSGRYNEQFF
TRBJ1-5	TRBV14	.	CASSRTGGGGQPQHF
TRBJ2-1	TRBV11-2	.	CASSSVGGRVYNEQFF
TRBJ1-2	TRBV5-1	.	CASSLQDTANYGYTF
TRBJ1-5	TRBV19	.	CASSIGRGPNQPQHF
TRBJ2-3	TRBV7-7	.	CASSLQGGDTDTQYF
TRBJ1-2	TRBV6-5	once	CASRKTGGGNYGYTF
TRBJ2-2	TRBV27	.	CASSSGYVTGELFF
TRBJ1-5	TRBV18	.	CASSPSWDQPQHF
TRBJ2-2	TRBV5-1	.	CASSTSGTNTGELFF
TRBJ2-5	TRBV11-1	.	CASSLTGVSTIQETQYF
TRBJ1-2	TRBV30	.	CAWNTRADYGYTF
TRBJ2-7	TRBV28	.	CASSVGQAYEQYF
TRBJ2-3	TRBV7-2	.	CASSFYSDTQYF
TRBJ2-5	TRBV6-5	.	CASSVPGQGPTQYF
TRBJ2-1	TRBV30	.	CAWSGQTSGPTYNEQFF
TRBJ2-2	TRBV10-1	.	CASTSGRAPGELFF
TRBJ2-3	TRBV7-8	few	CASSFGGQIIDTQYF
TRBJ2-5	TRBV7-2	.	CASSLASHRETQYF
TRBJ2-1	TRBV19	.	CASSMGNSGGGWFASNEQFF
TRBJ2-1	TRBV7-2	.	CASSLVASGSIAYNEQFF
TRBJ2-5	TRBV5-5	.	CASSLVGLGSETQYF